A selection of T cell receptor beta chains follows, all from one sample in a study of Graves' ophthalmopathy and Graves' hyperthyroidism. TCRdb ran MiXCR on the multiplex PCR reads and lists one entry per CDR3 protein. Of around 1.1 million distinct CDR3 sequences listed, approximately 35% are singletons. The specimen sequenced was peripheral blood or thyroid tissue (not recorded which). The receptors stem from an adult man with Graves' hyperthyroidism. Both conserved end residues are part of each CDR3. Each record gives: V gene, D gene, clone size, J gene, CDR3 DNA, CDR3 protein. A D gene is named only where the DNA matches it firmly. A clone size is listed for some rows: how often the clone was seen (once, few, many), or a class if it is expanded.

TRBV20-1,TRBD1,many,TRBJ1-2,TGCAGTGCCTCGGACAGGGCAGGCGGTGGCTACACCTTC,CSASDRAGGGYTF
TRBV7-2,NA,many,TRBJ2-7,TGTGCCAGCAGCTTAGGGGCCAGCTCCTACGAGCAGTACTTC,CASSLGASSYEQYF
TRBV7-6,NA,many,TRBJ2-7,TGTGCCAGCAGCGGAGGGCCGACCTACGAGCAGTACTTC,CASSGGPTYEQYF
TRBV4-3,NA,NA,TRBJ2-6,TGCGCCAGCAGCCAAGAAGGGGGGGCCTCTGGGGCCAACGTCCTGACTTTC,CASSQEGGASGANVLTF
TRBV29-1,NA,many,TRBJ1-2,TGCAGCGTTTTGGCAGCGGGGCCCACTCTTGATTATCTCTACACCTTC,CSVLAAGPTLDYLYTF
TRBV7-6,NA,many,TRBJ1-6,TGTGCCAGCAGCTTAGTGGCAGACCTAAATTCACCCCTCCACTTT,CASSLVADLNSPLHF
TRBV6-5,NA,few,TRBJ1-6,TGTGCCAGCAGTTACGGTCAGGCGTATAATTCACCCCTCCACTTT,CASSYGQAYNSPLHF
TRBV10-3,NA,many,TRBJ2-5,TGTGCCATCGGGCTAGAGACCCAGTACTTC,CAIGLETQYF
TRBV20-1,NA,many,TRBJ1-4,TGCAGTGCTATCAGGGTGTCCACAACTAATGAAAAACTGTTTTTT,CSAIRVSTTNEKLFF
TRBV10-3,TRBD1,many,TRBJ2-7,TGTGCCATCAGTGAGTCGACAGGGGCCTACGAGCAGTACTTC,CAISESTGAYEQYF
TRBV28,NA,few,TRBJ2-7,TGTGCCAGCAGTTTGCCGGACTCGCTCTACGAGCAGTACTTC,CASSLPDSLYEQYF
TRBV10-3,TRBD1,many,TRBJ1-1,TGTGCAACCCTAAGCAGGACAGGCATGAACACTGAAGCTTTCTTT,CATLSRTGMNTEAFF
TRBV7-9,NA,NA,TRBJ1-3,TGTGTCAGCAGCTCCGTGGAGGGAGGAAACACCATATATTTT,CVSSSVEGGNTIYF
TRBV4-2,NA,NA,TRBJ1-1,TGTGCCAGCACAACAGGGCGGTTGAGAGCTGAAGCTTTCTTT,CASTTGRLRAEAFF
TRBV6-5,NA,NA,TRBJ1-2,TGTGCCAGCAGTTACTCTTCCACAGGGCTCGTTGGCTACACCTTC,CASSYSSTGLVGYTF
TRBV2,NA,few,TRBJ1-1,TGTGCCAGCAGCCCCGAAGTTGGGGGGAACACTGAAGCTTTCTTT,CASSPEVGGNTEAFF
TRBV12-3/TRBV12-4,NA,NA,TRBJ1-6,TGTGCCAGCAGTTCCACAGGGAACCTCTCACCCCTCCACTTT,CASSSTGNLSPLHF
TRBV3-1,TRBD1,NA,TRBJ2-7,TGTGCCAGCAGCCAAGCCCTAGGGACAGTCTACGAGCAGTACTTC,CASSQALGTVYEQYF
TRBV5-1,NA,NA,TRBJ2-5,TGCGCCAGCAGCTTGGCCGGCAGGGGCGAGAAAGAGACCCAGTACTTC,CASSLAGRGEKETQYF
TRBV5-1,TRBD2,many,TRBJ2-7,TGCGCCAGCAGGCTTGGCGGGAGCCCCGTCTACGAGCAGTACTTC,CASRLGGSPVYEQYF
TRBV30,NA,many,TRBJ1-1,TGTGCCTGGAGTCTTTCGGACAGCACTGAAGCTTTCTTT,CAWSLSDSTEAFF
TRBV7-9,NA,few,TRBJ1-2,TGTGCCAGCAGCTTAGAACAGGTGTCTGGAAACACCTTC,CASSLEQVSGNTF
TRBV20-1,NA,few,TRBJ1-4,TGCAGTGCTAGGCCCCCAGCCTCGGGTGAAAAACTGTTTTTT,CSARPPASGEKLFF
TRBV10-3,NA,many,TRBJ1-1,TGTGCCATCAGTGAGGTCTCGGGGAACACTGAAGCTTTCTTT,CAISEVSGNTEAFF
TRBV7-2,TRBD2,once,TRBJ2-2,TGTGCCAGCAGCTTAAGACTAGCGGAAAACACCGGGGGGCTGTTTTTT,CASSLRLAENTGGLFF
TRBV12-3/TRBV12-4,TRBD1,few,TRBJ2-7,TGTGCCAGCAGTCCCTTCCAGGGGGCGCCGTACGAGCAGTACTTC,CASSPFQGAPYEQYF
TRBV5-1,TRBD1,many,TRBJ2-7,TGCGCCAGCAGCATCGGGACAGTTGCCTACGAGCAGTACTTC,CASSIGTVAYEQYF
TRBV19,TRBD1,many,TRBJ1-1,TGTGCCAGTAGTCCGCAGACAGGGAGAGGAACTGAAGCTTTCTTT,CASSPQTGRGTEAFF
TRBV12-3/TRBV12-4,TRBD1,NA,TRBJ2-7,TGTGCCAGCAGTTTTCACAGGGGGCATTACGAGCAGTACTTC,CASSFHRGHYEQYF
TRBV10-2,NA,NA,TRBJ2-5,TGCGCCAGCAGACCCTTTCGGGTGGAAGAGACCCAGTACTTC,CASRPFRVEETQYF
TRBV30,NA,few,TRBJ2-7,TGTGCCTGGAGTGTACGTCTCCCGGGCGCGGTAATTAACGAGCAGTACTTC,CAWSVRLPGAVINEQYF
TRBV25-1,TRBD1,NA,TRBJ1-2,TGTGCCAGCAGTGACTTGGGACAGGGGAACTATGGCTACACCTTC,CASSDLGQGNYGYTF
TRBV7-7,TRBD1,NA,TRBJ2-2,TGTGCCAGCAGCTTCGGGACAGGTGATTCCGGGGAGCTGTTTTTT,CASSFGTGDSGELFF
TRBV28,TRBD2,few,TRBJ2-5,TGTGCCAGCAGTTTAGGGGCTAGCGGGGGGGCCCGTGAGACCCAGTACTTC,CASSLGASGGARETQYF
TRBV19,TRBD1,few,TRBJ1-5,TGTGCCAGTACGAGGGGGCTAAATCAGCCCCAGCATTTT,CASTRGLNQPQHF
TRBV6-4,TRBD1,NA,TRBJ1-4,TGTGCCAGCAGTGACTCGACGAGGATCCACACAGGGGGCGGAAATGAAAAACTGTTTTTT,CASSDSTRIHTGGGNEKLFF
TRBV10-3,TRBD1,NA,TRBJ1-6,TGTGCCAGTACGGACAGGGTTGATTCACCCCTCCACTTT,CASTDRVDSPLHF
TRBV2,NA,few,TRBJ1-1,TGTGCCAGCACGCCTCCCCCAGGTGGCACTGAAGCTTTCTTT,CASTPPPGGTEAFF
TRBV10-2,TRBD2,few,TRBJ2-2,TGCGCCAGCAGTGAGCCTCCGGGACTAGCCCACGGGGAGCTGTTTTTT,CASSEPPGLAHGELFF
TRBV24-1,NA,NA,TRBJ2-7,TGTGCCACCAGGGTCGGGGAATACGAGCAGTACTTC,CATRVGEYEQYF
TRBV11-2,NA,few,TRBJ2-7,TGTGCCAGCAGCTTTTTTAGGGGCGCCTACGAGCAGTACTTC,CASSFFRGAYEQYF
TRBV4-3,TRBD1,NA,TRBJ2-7,TGCGCCAGCAGCCAAAACGCAGGGGGCATTGACGAGCAGTACTTC,CASSQNAGGIDEQYF
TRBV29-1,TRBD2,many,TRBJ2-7,TGCAGCGTTGCTGGCGGTCTAGCGGGTTTCGAGCAGTACTTC,CSVAGGLAGFEQYF
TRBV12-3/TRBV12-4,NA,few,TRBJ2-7,TGTGCCAGCAGTCCGGGACTGGGTCGAGGGGAGCAGTACTTC,CASSPGLGRGEQYF
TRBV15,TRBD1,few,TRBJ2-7,TGTGCCACCAGCAGTGGGACAGATCCTGAGTCGAGGCAGTACTTC,CATSSGTDPESRQYF
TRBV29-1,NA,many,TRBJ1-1,TGCAGCGTTGAAGTACCCCCCACTGAAGCTTTCTTT,CSVEVPPTEAFF
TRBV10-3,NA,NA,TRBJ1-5,TGTGCCATCAGTGTTACAGGGACGAGTCAGCCCCAGCATTTT,CAISVTGTSQPQHF
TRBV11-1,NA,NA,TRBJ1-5,TGCGCCAGCAGCTCCGAAGTATTACAGGTTGATCAGCCCCAGCATTTT,CASSSEVLQVDQPQHF
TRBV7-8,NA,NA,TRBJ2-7,TGTGCCAGCAGCAGCGGCGGGGCCGGGATGTACGTCAAGCAGTACTTC,CASSSGGAGMYVKQYF
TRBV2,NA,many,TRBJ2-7,TGTGCCAGCAGTGTCGCGCTATCCGCCTACGAGCAGTACTTC,CASSVALSAYEQYF
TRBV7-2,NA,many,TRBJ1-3,TGTGCCAGCACGCCGTCAGGGTGGTCCGGAAACACCATATATTTT,CASTPSGWSGNTIYF
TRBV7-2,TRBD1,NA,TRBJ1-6,TGTGCCAGCAGCCCAGACCCGGGACAGGGGACACCCCTCCACTTT,CASSPDPGQGTPLHF
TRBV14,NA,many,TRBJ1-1,TGTGCCAGCAGCCTATCCGGGACCTACACTGAAGCTTTCTTT,CASSLSGTYTEAFF